Each of the 29 T cell receptor beta chains below was sequenced from the same sample in a study of OX40 agonist ivuxolimab in advanced cancers. The protocol was immunoSEQ multiplex PCR, while the TCRdb copy is restricted to in-frame clones and leaves out a portion. In the table there are about 77,000 clones, about 85% of which are singletons. Here the sequenced sample was CD4+ or CD8+ T cells sorted from blood, taken in a trial of the OX40 agonist ivuxolimab. These receptors all stem from an adult with an advanced solid tumor such as melanoma, head and neck, liver or kidney cancer.

This clone was found a few times. V usage is TRBV18 and J usage is TRBJ2-1; D unresolved. V was shortened by 6 bases and J by 6 bases, with 12 bases between the two germline ends. This CDR3 region has 13 residues. CDR1 and CDR2 from the germline V gene are KGHSH and LQKENI. CDR3 in amino acids: CASSPDGLNEQFF. The CDR3 DNA reads as TGTGCCAGCTCCCCGGATGGGCTCAATGAGCAGTTCTTC.

The DNA of the CDR3 is TGCGCCAGCAGCTTGGGCGGGAAAGACCAGCCCCAGCATTTT. It codes for CASSLGGKDQPQHF. V gene TRBV5-1 combines with J gene TRBJ1-5; D gene uncertain. The CDR3 has 14 amino acids. Per the germline V gene, CDR1 is SGHRS and CDR2 is YFSETQ. Trimming removed 0 bases at V and 7 bases at J, with 11 bases between.

The genes are TRBV11-2 and TRBJ1-1, with no clear D. Germline V gives CDR1 SGHAT, CDR2 FQNNGV. The CDR3 totals 14 residues. V was pared by 5 bases and J by 5 bases, with 15 bases between. The CDR3 nucleotides read TGTGCCAGCAGCGCAACGGGAGCAATTACTGAAGCTTTCTTT. Protein product: CASSATGAITEAFF.

The chain recombines TRBV10-3 with TRBJ2-3; D ambiguous. The length of the CDR3 is 11 residues. V was clipped by 4 bases and J by 4 bases, with 3 bases between them. Germline values: CDR1 ENHRY, CDR2 SYGVKD. CDR3 sequence reads: CAISASDTQYF. Here the CDR3 DNA reads TGTGCCATCAGTGCATCAGATACGCAGTATTTT.

The chain links TRBV6-5 to TRBJ1-1; a possible D gene is TRBD1 (6 bases). Germline V CDR1 and CDR2: MNHEY, SVGAGI. The CDR3 is 15 amino acids. Trimming took 5 bases from V and 5 from J, leaving 18 bases between them. The CDR3 sequence: CASSKTSDSLTEAFF. The CDR3 coding sequence is TGTGCCAGCAGTAAAACCTCGGACAGCTTAACTGAAGCTTTCTTT.

The CDR3 DNA follows: TGTGCCAGCAGGCAGGGGGGGATGAACACTGAAGCTTTCTTT. It specifies CASRQGGMNTEAFF. The genes are TRBV6-1 and TRBJ1-1; the match to TRBD1 covers 7 bases. The CDR3 extends over 14 amino acids. CDR1 is MNHNS and CDR2 is SASEGT in the germline V gene. After removal of 6 bases from V and 0 bases from J, the junction contained 4 bases not matched to a gene.

By sample fraction, this clone is medium-sized. The chain is built from TRBV11-1 and TRBJ1-2; perhaps TRBD1 as D (5 bases). The germline V and J ends were trimmed by 3 bases and 5 bases, with 13 bases remaining between them. Germline V gene sequence: CDR1 SGHAT, CDR2 FQDESV (reference sequence). CDR3 size: 14 residues. This chain's CDR3 is CASSFPTGGYGYTF. CDR3 bases: TGTGCCAGCAGCTTTCCGACCGGGGGTTATGGCTACACCTTC.

The V and J genes are TRBV9 and TRBJ2-2; D is uncertain. The V gene's germline CDR1 is SGDLS and CDR2 YYNGEE. Trimming removed 1 base from V and 2 bases from J, with 12 bases in between. The CDR3 runs to 16 residues. The CDR3 coding sequence is TGTGCCAGCAGCGTAAAGGGCCCGAGTAACACCGGGGAGCTGTTTTTT. Translating it yields CASSVKGPSNTGELFF. Variable domain in full (rest from reference TRBV9 and TRBJ2-2): DSGVTQTPKHLITATGQRVTLRCSPRSGDLSVYWYQQSLDQGLQFLIQYYNGEERAKGNILERFSAQQFPDLHSELNLSSLELGDSALYFCASSVKGPSNTGELFFGEGSRLTVL.

The rearrangement joins TRBV6-1 to TRBJ1-4; 8 bases agree with TRBD1. V was clipped by 8 bases and J by 8 bases; unmatched bases: 10. CDR1 is MNHNS and CDR2 is SASEGT in the germline V gene. The CDR3 is 14 amino acids. The CDR3 spells CASGTGKVEEKLFF. For the CDR3, the DNA is TGTGCCAGCGGGACAGGCAAAGTCGAAGAAAAACTGTTTTTT.

The chain combines TRBV6-5 with TRBJ1-1; tentative D call: TRBD1 (6 bases). Germline lookup yields CDR1 MNHEY and CDR2 SVGAGI. The CDR3 runs 15 residues. The ends were cut back, 0 bases at V and 4 bases at J, with 12 bases in the middle. CDR3 sequence: CASSYSLAGATEAFF. Written as DNA, the CDR3 is TGTGCCAGCAGTTACTCGTTGGCAGGGGCCACTGAAGCTTTCTTT.

The V gene is TRBV30, the J gene TRBJ2-7, with 8 bases matching TRBD2. The CDR3 is made up of 12 amino acids. V lost 3 bases, J lost 3 bases, and 1 base stayed unmatched. Germline V gene data show CDR1 as GTSNPN and CDR2 as SVGIG (reference sequence). CDR3 sequence: CAWSGRGYEQYF. In DNA form, the CDR3 reads TGTGCCTGGAGCGGGAGGGGCTACGAGCAGTACTTC.

The rearrangement joins TRBV27 to TRBJ2-1, with a possible D match to TRBD1 (6 bases). The CDR3 extends over 15 amino acids. The V end lost 5 bases, the J end lost 1 base, and 12 bases lay between the germline ends. From germline, CDR1 is MNHEY and CDR2 SMNVEV (reference sequence). This chain's CDR3 is CASSRAGASYNEQFF. DNA for the CDR3: TGTGCCAGCAGTCGGGCAGGGGCGTCCTACAATGAGCAGTTCTTC.

The V call is TRBV20-1, the J call TRBJ1-2, with unresolved D. The CDR3 totals 11 residues. The ends were cut back, 3 bases at V and 4 bases at J, with 6 bases in the middle. The germline gives CDR1 DFQATT, CDR2 SNEGSKA (reference sequence). The CDR3 nucleotides read TGCAGTGCTAGCCCGGTCTATGGCTACACCTTC. Residues: CSASPVYGYTF.

This clone was counted once. J is TRBJ2-3 and V is TRBV6-1; 9 bases are a match to TRBD1. Losses at the gene ends were 5 bases for V and 6 bases for J; bases not matched to a gene: 9. The CDR3 length is 15 residues. Looked up from germline, CDR1 is MNHNS and CDR2 is SASEGT. The CDR3 here is CASSTLGTGRDTQYF. As DNA, the CDR3 is TGTGCCAGCAGTACCCTTGGGACAGGGAGGGATACGCAGTATTTT.

This clone ranks as medium-sized. The rearrangement joins TRBV7-8 to TRBJ1-4; D gene unclear. V gave up 4 bases and J gave up 8 bases, with 8 bases separating them. The CDR3 covers 12 residues. The germline gives CDR1 SGHVS, CDR2 FQNEAQ. CDR3: CASSYGNEKLFF. The DNA for the CDR3 is TGTGCCAGCAGCTACGGTAACGAAAAACTGTTTTTT.

The V and J genes are TRBV30 and TRBJ2-3; the match to TRBD1 covers 8 bases. Unmatched junction bases numbered 14, after V lost 2 bases and J lost 7 bases. Per germline, CDR1 GTSNPN and CDR2 SVGIG (reference sequence). This CDR3 contains 16 residues. DNA of the CDR3: TGTGCCTGGAGTCCTCAGGCAGGGGGCGCGTATTATACGCAGTATTTT. It translates to CAWSPQAGGAYYTQYF.

The chain combines TRBV6-1 with TRBJ1-1, with D unclear. V was trimmed by 6 bases and J by 4 bases, leaving 15 bases between them. The CDR3 loop spans 14 amino acids. Germline assignment: CDR1 MNHNS and CDR2 SASEGT. Here the CDR3 DNA reads TGTGCCAGCAGAGCGGGCGGATTTGGCACTGAAGCTTTCTTT. Protein sequence: CASRAGGFGTEAFF.

This sequence joins TRBV11-1 and TRBJ1-4; no clear D gene. CDR1 SGHAT and CDR2 FQDESV come from the germline V gene (reference sequence). The CDR3 sequence is 13 residues long. The V and J ends lost 3 bases and 8 bases respectively, with 10 bases between them. The CDR3 is CASSFDGREKLFF. The CDR3 DNA sequence: TGTGCCAGCAGCTTCGACGGTCGGGAAAAACTGTTTTTT.

The chain is built from TRBV9 and TRBJ2-6; D possibly corresponds to TRBD2 (6 bases). The germline V gene has CDR1 SGDLS and CDR2 YYNGEE. Trimming shortened V by 4 bases and J by 0 bases, and 20 bases separated the two germline ends. The CDR3 is 19 residues long. The CDR3 spells CASSFRDGGGSSGANVLTF. Here the CDR3 DNA reads TGTGCCAGCAGCTTCAGAGACGGGGGTGGGAGCTCTGGGGCCAACGTCCTGACTTTC.

This clone was seen repeatedly, ten times or more. The chain links TRBV29-1 to TRBJ1-2; D not certain. From germline, CDR1 is SQVTM and CDR2 ANQGSEA. Trimming removed 5 bases at V and 4 bases at J, with 11 bases between. The CDR3 has 12 residues. Here the CDR3 DNA reads TGCAGCGTTTCCGAAGCCTCCTATGGCTACACCTTC. This translates into CSVSEASYGYTF.

In regard to this clone: The CDR3 does not end in the conserved phenylalanine or tryptophan, so this is likely a read error. The limits of the CDR3 on the DNA are not certain, so only TCRdb's listed CDR3 is given. The V and J genes are TRBV21-1 and TRBJ2-6; the table's D call, TRBD1, has no DNA check behind it. TRBV21-1 is shown as a pseudogene. Inclusive of both ends, the CDR3 amounts to 11 amino acids. This CDR3 is CASSFRTAPVR.

This clone showed up just once. This chain links TRBV6-6 with TRBJ2-1, with 13 bases fitting TRBD2. The ends lost 6 bases at V and 8 bases at J; junction bases unmatched: 4. There are 14 residues in the CDR3. Per the germline V gene, CDR1 is MNHNY and CDR2 is SVGAGI (reference sequence). The CDR3 protein is CASRRGTSGDEQFF. CDR3 nucleotides: TGTGCCAGCAGACGCGGGACTAGCGGGGATGAGCAGTTCTTC.

V is TRBV7-9 and J is TRBJ1-1; 8 nucleotides match TRBD1. V trimming: 5 bases; J trimming: 4 bases; junction bases outside the gene matches: 9. The CDR3 covers 15 residues. Germline V gene data show CDR1 as SEHNR and CDR2 as FQNEAQ (reference sequence). CDR3 bases: TGTGCCAGCAGCCCCGGGACAGGATACGTCACTGAAGCTTTCTTT. Translated, it gives CASSPGTGYVTEAFF.

This chain connects TRBV2 to TRBJ1-5; no clear D. Per the germline V gene, CDR1 is SNHLY and CDR2 is FYNNEI. The CDR3 runs to 14 residues. With 4 bases removed from V and 6 bases from J, the gap between germline ends came to 13 bases. CDR3 protein: CASSATGRSQPQHF. In DNA form, the CDR3 reads TGTGCCAGCAGTGCTACCGGGAGATCTCAGCCCCAGCATTTT.

The rearrangement links TRBV19 to TRBJ2-4, with 9 bases fitting TRBD2. Per the germline V gene, CDR1 is LNHDA and CDR2 is SQIVND (reference sequence). V shed 8 bases and J 3 bases; nucleotides not matched to a gene: 20. The CDR3 has 19 amino acids. The DNA for the CDR3 is TGTGCCAGTTCCCCTATCAGCGGGGGGATCACAGGAGACAAAAACATTCAGTACTTC. Its protein is CASSPISGGITGDKNIQYF.

The chain is built from TRBV7-2 and TRBJ1-3; TRBD1 matches 8 bases. The CDR3 runs to 18 residues. The ends lost 1 base at V and 2 bases at J; junction bases unmatched: 10. The germline gives CDR1 SGHTA, CDR2 FQGNSA. Here the CDR3 reads CASSLVVGQGITGNTIYF. DNA of the CDR3: TGTGCCAGCAGCTTAGTTGTCGGACAGGGAATAACTGGAAACACCATATATTTT. Looking up the rest from reference TRBV7-2 and TRBJ1-3 gives the full variable domain: GAGVSQSPSNKVTEKGKDVELRCDPISGHTALYWYRQSLGQGLEFLIYFQGNSAPDKSGLPSDRFSAERTGGSVSTLTIQRTQQEDSAVYLCASSLVVGQGITGNTIYFGEGSWLTVV.

J is TRBJ1-2 and V is TRBV5-1; D uncertain. This CDR3 comprises 13 residues. CDR1 is SGHRS and CDR2 is YFSETQ in the germline V gene. Trimming pared 2 bases from V and 7 bases from J, leaving 12 bases between. The CDR3 bases are TGCGCCAGCAGCTTCCAGGTGAGAGGTGGCTACACCTTC. It translates to CASSFQVRGGYTF.

The chain carries TRBV11-3 and TRBJ1-2, with D tentatively TRBD1 (5 bases). The CDR3 consists of 16 residues. Germline V gene sequence: CDR1 SGHNT, CDR2 YENEEA. V lost 1 base and J 5 bases, leaving 17 bases between the germline ends. The CDR3 nucleotides are TGTGCCAGCAGCTTAGCAGGGCAGGCCCACGTTTATGGCTACACCTTC. Translating it yields CASSLAGQAHVYGYTF.

V is TRBV11-2 and J is TRBJ2-1, with 11 bases fitting TRBD2. The germline CDR1 and CDR2 sequences are SGHAT and FQNNGV. The CDR3 is 16 residues long. The V and J ends lost 1 base and 9 bases, in that order; junction bases with no gene match: 8. The CDR3 DNA reads as TGTGCCAGCAGCTTAGGAATAGCGGGAGGGCTAGGTGAGCAGTTCTTC. This translates into CASSLGIAGGLGEQFF.